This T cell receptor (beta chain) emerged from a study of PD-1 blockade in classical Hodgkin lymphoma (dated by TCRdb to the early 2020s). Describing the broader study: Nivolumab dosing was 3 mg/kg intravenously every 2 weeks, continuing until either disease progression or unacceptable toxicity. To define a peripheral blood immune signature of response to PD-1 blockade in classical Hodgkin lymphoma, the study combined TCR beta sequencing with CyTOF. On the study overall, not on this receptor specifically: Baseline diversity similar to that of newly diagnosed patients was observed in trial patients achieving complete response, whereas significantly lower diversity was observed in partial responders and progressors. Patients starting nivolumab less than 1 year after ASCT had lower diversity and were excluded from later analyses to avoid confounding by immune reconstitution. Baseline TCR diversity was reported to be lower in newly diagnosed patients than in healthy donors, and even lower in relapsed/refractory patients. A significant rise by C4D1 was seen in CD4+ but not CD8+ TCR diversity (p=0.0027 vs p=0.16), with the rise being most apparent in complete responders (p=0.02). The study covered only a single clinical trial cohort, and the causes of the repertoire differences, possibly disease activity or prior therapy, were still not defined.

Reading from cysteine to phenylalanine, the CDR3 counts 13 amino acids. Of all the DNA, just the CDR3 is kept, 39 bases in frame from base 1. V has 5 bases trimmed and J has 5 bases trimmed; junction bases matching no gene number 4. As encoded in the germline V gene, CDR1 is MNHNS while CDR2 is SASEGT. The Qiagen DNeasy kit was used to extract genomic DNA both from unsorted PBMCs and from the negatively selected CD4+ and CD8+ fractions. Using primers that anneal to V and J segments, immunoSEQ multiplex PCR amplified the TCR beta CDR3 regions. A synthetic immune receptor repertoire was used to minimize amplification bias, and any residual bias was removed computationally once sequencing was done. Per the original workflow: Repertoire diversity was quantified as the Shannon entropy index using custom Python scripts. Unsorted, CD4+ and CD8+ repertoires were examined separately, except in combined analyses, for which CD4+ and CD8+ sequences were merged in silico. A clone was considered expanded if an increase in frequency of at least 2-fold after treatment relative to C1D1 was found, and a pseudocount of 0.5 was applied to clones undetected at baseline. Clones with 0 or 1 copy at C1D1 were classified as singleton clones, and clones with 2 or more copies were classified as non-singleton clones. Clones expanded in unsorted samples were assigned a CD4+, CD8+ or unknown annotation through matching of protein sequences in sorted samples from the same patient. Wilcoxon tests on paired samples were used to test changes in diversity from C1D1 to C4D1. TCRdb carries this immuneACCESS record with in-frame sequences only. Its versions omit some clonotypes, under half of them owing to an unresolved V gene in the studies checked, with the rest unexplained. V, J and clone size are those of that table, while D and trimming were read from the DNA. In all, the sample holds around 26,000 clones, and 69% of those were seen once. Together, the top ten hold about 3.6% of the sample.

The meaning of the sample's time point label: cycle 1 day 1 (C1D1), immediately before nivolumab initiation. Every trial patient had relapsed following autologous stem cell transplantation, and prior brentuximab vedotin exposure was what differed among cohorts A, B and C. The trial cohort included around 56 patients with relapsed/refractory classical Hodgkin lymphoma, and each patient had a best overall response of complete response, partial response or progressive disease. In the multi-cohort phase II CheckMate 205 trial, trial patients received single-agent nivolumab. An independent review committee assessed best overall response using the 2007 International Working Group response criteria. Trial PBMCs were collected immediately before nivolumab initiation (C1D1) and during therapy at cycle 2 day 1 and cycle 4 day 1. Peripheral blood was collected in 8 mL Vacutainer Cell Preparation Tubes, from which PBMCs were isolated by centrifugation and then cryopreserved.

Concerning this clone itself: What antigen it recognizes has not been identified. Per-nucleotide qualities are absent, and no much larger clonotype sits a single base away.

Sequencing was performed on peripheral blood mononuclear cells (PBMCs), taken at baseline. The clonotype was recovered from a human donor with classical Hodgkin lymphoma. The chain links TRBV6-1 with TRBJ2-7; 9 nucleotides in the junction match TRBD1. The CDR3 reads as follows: CASSLTGGNEQYF. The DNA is TGTGCCAGCAGTTTGACAGGGGGTAACGAGCAGTACTTC.